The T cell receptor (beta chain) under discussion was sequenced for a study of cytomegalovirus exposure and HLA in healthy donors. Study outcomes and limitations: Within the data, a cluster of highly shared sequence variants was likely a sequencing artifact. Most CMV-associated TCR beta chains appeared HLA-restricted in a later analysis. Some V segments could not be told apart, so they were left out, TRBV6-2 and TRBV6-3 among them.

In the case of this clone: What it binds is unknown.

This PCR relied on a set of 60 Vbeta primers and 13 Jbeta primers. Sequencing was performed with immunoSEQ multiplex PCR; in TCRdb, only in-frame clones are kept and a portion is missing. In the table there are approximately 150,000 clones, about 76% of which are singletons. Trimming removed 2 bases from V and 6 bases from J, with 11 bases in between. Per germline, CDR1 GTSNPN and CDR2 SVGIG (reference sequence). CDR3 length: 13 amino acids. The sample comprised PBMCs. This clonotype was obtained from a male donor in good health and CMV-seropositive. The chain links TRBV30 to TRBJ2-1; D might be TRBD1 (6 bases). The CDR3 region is CAWSLDRFNEQFF. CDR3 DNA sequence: TGTGCCTGGAGTTTAGACAGGTTCAATGAGCAGTTCTTC.